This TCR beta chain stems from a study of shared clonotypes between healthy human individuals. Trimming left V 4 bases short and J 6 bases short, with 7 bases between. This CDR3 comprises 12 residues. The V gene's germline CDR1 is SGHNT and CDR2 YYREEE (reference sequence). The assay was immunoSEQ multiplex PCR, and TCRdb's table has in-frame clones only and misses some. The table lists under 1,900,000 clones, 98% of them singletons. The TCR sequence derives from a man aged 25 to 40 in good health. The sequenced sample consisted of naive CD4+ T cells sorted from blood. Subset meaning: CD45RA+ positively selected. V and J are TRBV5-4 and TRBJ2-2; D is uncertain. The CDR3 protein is CASSLIPGELFF. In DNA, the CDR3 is TGTGCCAGCAGCCTTATTCCCGGGGAGCTGTTTTTT.